A single TCR beta chain is shown here with its context. All enrollees were about 18 to 100 years old and from roughly 26 US areas. Donors of Cohort 3 who recovered were those that had two negative PCRs, clearance, or symptom resolution. Sequenced by immunoSEQ multiplex PCR; TCRdb stores in-frame clones only, minus some. The sample has a few hundred thousand clones, 87% seen once. This specimen comes from a study of blood T cell repertoires in COVID-19. Looking at the study overall: PBMCs, B-cell-depleted T cells, or T cells were the source of the cDNA or gDNA that made up the material.

Germline V gives CDR1 SGHTS, CDR2 YDEGEE. The CDR3 length is 18 residues. The V gene lost 4 bases and the J gene lost 0 bases, with 22 bases spanning the gap. The source of this sequence is a woman under 30 who had recovered from COVID-19. This chain connects TRBV5-8 to TRBJ1-2; D is perhaps TRBD1 (5 bases). The source material was PBMCs or T cells enriched from blood (not recorded which). The CDR3 DNA is TGTGCCAGCAGCAACGCCGCGCGGTGGGGACTAACTAACTATGGCTACACCTTC. Its protein product is CASSNAARWGLTNYGYTF.